One and the same sample provided the 27 T cell receptor beta chains below, sequenced in a study of blood T cell repertoires in COVID-19. The data were produced by immunoSEQ multiplex PCR, yet TCRdb's version contains in-frame clones alone and is incomplete. The table records 60,000 to 100,000 clones, about 90% of them present only once. The specimen was peripheral blood. The receptors stem from a man in his forties or fifties with active COVID-19.

The rearrangement uses TRBV15 and TRBJ1-6, with D possibly being TRBD1 (6 bases). CDR1 is LNHNV and CDR2 is YYDKDF in the germline V gene (reference sequence). V was pared by 0 bases and J by 15 bases, with 18 bases between. The CDR3 covers 15 residues. CDR3 coding DNA: TGTGCCACCAGCAGAGATCCCCGGGGGGGCTCTCACCTCCACTTT. As protein: CATSRDPRGGSHLHF.

The chain recombines TRBV5-5 with TRBJ2-1, with 7 positions matching TRBD1. In germline, CDR1 is SGHKS, CDR2 YYEKEE (reference sequence). The CDR3 sequence is 15 residues long. V gave up 0 bases and J gave up 5 bases; unmatched junction bases: 5. CDR3 residues: CASSLDGQANNEQFF. CDR3 bases: TGTGCCAGCAGCTTGGATGGACAGGCAAACAATGAGCAGTTCTTC.

V is TRBV6-2 or TRBV6-3 and J is TRBJ2-1; 9 nucleotides line up with TRBD2. Trimming took 4 bases from V and 6 from J; bases not matched to a gene: 7. CDR3 length equals 15 residues. The V gene's germline CDR1 is MNHEY and CDR2 SVGEGT. In nucleotides, the CDR3 is TGTGCCAGCAGTTCGGCGGGGGGGCCCGGCAATGAGCAGTTCTTC. This encodes CASSSAGGPGNEQFF.

The chain has TRBV6-2 or TRBV6-3 and TRBJ2-7; D gene uncertain. V was pared by 2 bases and J by 2 bases, with 10 bases between. Germline values: CDR1 MNHEY, CDR2 SVGEGT. This CDR3 has 14 amino acids. The CDR3 is CASSYGPGTYEQYF. The CDR3 bases are TGTGCCAGCAGTTACGGTCCAGGTACCTACGAGCAGTACTTC.

This chain uses TRBV27 with TRBJ1-1; TRBD1 is a possible D gene (5 bases). Between the trimmed V and J ends, which lost 3 bases and 1 base, there was a span of 12 bases. The CDR3 consists of 15 residues. Germline V gene lookup returns CDR1 MNHEY and CDR2 SMNVEV (reference sequence). For the CDR3, the DNA is TGTGCCAGCAGTTTTCACACAGGAAGGAACACTGAAGCTTTCTTT. It codes for CASSFHTGRNTEAFF.

This chain joins TRBV4-3 and TRBJ2-3; the D gene is possibly TRBD1 (6 bases). Germline V CDR1 and CDR2: LGHNA, YSLEER. CDR3 length: 15 amino acids. The V and J ends lost 0 bases and 8 bases respectively, with 15 bases between them. In DNA form, the CDR3 reads TGCGCCAGCAGCCAAGATAGGCAGGGGTTGGGTACGCAGTATTTT. Its protein is CASSQDRQGLGTQYF.

The chain couples TRBV5-1 to TRBJ1-2; possible D gene TRBD1, 5 bases. Trimming stripped 4 bases from V and 6 bases from J, with 16 bases between. The CDR3 has 14 residues. Germline CDR1 reads SGHRS; CDR2 reads YFSETQ. The CDR3 sequence is CASSPSREIDGYTF. The CDR3 DNA is TGCGCCAGCAGCCCGTCCAGGGAAATAGATGGCTACACCTTC.

The V call is TRBV2, the J call TRBJ1-1, with 10 bases identical to TRBD1. The ends lost 8 bases at V and 0 bases at J; junction bases unmatched: 6. CDR3 length: 15 residues. The germline V gene encodes CDR1 SNHLY and CDR2 FYNNEI. CDR3 nucleotides: TGTGCCAGCTGGGAGACAGGGGGCATGAACACTGAAGCTTTCTTT. As protein: CASWETGGMNTEAFF.

The J gene is TRBJ2-3, the V gene TRBV5-4, with a possible D match to TRBD2 (6 bases). This CDR3 is 17 amino acids long. Germline CDR1 SGHNT, CDR2 YYREEE (reference sequence). Trimming removed 4 bases from V and 0 bases from J, with 18 bases in between. The DNA for the CDR3 is TGTGCCAGCAGCCCTACCCGGGACTCGAGCAGCACAGATACGCAGTATTTT. It specifies CASSPTRDSSSTDTQYF.

This chain uses TRBV30 with TRBJ2-7, with 8 nucleotides matching TRBD2. Germline values: CDR1 GTSNPN, CDR2 SVGIG (reference sequence). The CDR3 sequence is 14 residues long. The J segment lost 0 bases and the V segment lost 5 bases, leaving 6 bases of the junction unmatched. The CDR3 sequence is CAWGRGTSSYEQYF. The CDR3 coding sequence is TGTGCCTGGGGGAGGGGGACTAGCTCCTACGAGCAGTACTTC.

V is TRBV11-3 and J is TRBJ2-5; D gene uncertain. Germline V gene sequence: CDR1 SGHNT, CDR2 YENEEA. This CDR3 has 16 residues. The V and J ends lost 4 bases and 0 bases respectively, with 15 bases between them. CDR3 in amino acids: CASSSGITVYQETQYF. The CDR3 nucleotides read TGTGCCAGCAGCTCGGGTATTACTGTGTACCAAGAGACCCAGTACTTC.

This chain links TRBV12-5 with TRBJ1-5; D perhaps matches TRBD1 (6 bases). V was cut by 7 bases and J by 4 bases, with 14 bases left in between. CDR3 length: 14 amino acids. Germline V CDR1 and CDR2: LGHNT, FRNRAP. In DNA, the CDR3 is TGTGCTAGTGCCCCTGACAGGACAAATCAGCCCCAGCATTTT. It is translated as CASAPDRTNQPQHF. The variable domain in full, with the rest retrieved from reference TRBV12-5 and TRBJ1-5, is DARVTQTPRHKVTEMGQEVTMRCQPILGHNTVFWYRQTMMQGLELLAYFRNRAPLDDSGMPKDRFSAEMPDATLATLKIQPSEPRDSAVYFCASAPDRTNQPQHFGDGTRLSIL.

This clone was seen once. The chain carries TRBV28 and TRBJ1-1; 9 nucleotides agree with TRBD1. The germline CDR1 and CDR2 sequences are MDHEN and SYDVKM. J lost 5 bases, V lost 1 base, and 8 bases had no gene match. The CDR3 runs 16 residues. CDR3: CASSLFGQGRGTEAFF. CDR3 DNA sequence: TGTGCCAGCAGTTTATTCGGACAGGGGAGGGGGACTGAAGCTTTCTTT.

The chain joins TRBV4-1 to TRBJ1-1; D ambiguous. V was trimmed by 1 base and J by 10 bases, leaving 13 bases between them. The CDR3 is made up of 13 amino acids. Germline V gives CDR1 MGHRA, CDR2 YSYEKL. CDR3 nucleotides: TGCGCCAGCAGCCAAGGGGCCCAAGTGGGAGCTTTCTTT. Residues: CASSQGAQVGAFF.

The rearrangement uses TRBV15 and TRBJ2-7; 10 bases are a match to TRBD1. After removal of 4 bases from V and 1 base from J, the junction contained 1 base not matched to a gene. The CDR3 is made up of 14 amino acids. Germline CDR1 is LNHNV and CDR2 is YYDKDF (reference sequence). The CDR3 sequence: CATSKDRGSYEQYF. The CDR3 DNA follows: TGTGCCACCAGCAAGGACAGGGGGTCCTACGAGCAGTACTTC. The full variable domain, its missing parts supplied by reference TRBV15 and TRBJ2-7, is DAMVIQNPRYQVTQFGKPVTLSCSQTLNHNVMYWYQQKSSQAPKLLFHYYDKDFNNEADTPDNFQSRRPNTSFCFLDIRSPGLGDTAMYLCATSKDRGSYEQYFGPGTRLTVT.

V and J are TRBV15 and TRBJ2-7; D remains ambiguous. V gave up 3 bases and J gave up 2 bases, with 11 bases separating them. The CDR3 length is 14 residues. The germline V gene encodes CDR1 LNHNV and CDR2 YYDKDF (reference sequence). The DNA for the CDR3 is TGTGCCACCAGCAGCATGACATCTACCTACGAGCAGTACTTC. As protein: CATSSMTSTYEQYF. Supplemented by reference TRBV15 and TRBJ2-7, the full variable domain reads DAMVIQNPRYQVTQFGKPVTLSCSQTLNHNVMYWYQQKSSQAPKLLFHYYDKDFNNEADTPDNFQSRRPNTSFCFLDIRSPGLGDTAMYLCATSSMTSTYEQYFGPGTRLTVT.

This clone was seen a handful of times. The genes are TRBV6-2 or TRBV6-3 and TRBJ2-3; TRBD1 aligns across 7 bases. Trimming took 2 bases from V and 3 from J; bases not matched to a gene: 8. Germline V gene lookup returns CDR1 MNHEY and CDR2 SVGEGT. The CDR3 spans 16 residues. CDR3 loop: CASSYTTGEGTDTQYF. CDR3 DNA sequence: TGTGCCAGCAGTTACACTACAGGGGAAGGAACAGATACGCAGTATTTT.

The chain uses TRBV28 and TRBJ2-7; 7 nucleotides match TRBD1. Per germline, CDR1 MDHEN and CDR2 SYDVKM. V gave up 2 bases and J gave up 2 bases; unmatched junction bases: 12. This CDR3 has 17 residues. Here the CDR3 reads CASSLVLWDSNTYEQYF. The CDR3 DNA reads TGTGCCAGCAGTTTAGTCCTCTGGGACAGCAATACCTACGAGCAGTACTTC.

In DNA, the CDR3 is TGTGCCAGTAGCCCCGGCGGAGAGTCCCACGAGCAGTACTTC. Its protein product is CASSPGGESHEQYF. The chain is built from TRBV19 and TRBJ2-7; D ambiguous. Trimming removed 6 bases from V and 5 bases from J, with 17 bases in between. Germline values: CDR1 LNHDA, CDR2 SQIVND (reference sequence). The CDR3 runs 14 residues. The whole variable domain, remainder taken from reference TRBV19 and TRBJ2-7, is DGGITQSPKYLFRKEGQNVTLSCEQNLNHDAMYWYRQDPGQGLRLIYYSQIVNDFQKGDIAEGYSVSREKKESFPLTVTSAQKNPTAFYLCASSPGGESHEQYFGPGTRLTVT.

This clone was seen only once. CDR3: CASVNGLENEQFF. The CDR3 DNA reads TGTGCTAGTGTCAATGGTTTGGAGAATGAGCAGTTCTTC. The genes are TRBV12-5 and TRBJ2-1; D remains unclear. With 7 bases removed from V and 7 bases from J, the gap between germline ends came to 14 bases. Germline V gives CDR1 LGHNT, CDR2 FRNRAP. The CDR3 loop spans 13 amino acids.

This chain uses TRBV5-1 with TRBJ2-7, with 10 bases lining up with TRBD1. CDR1 is SGHRS and CDR2 is YFSETQ in the germline V gene. After removal of 1 base from V and 5 bases from J, the junction contained 6 bases not matched to a gene. This CDR3 is built from 15 residues. The CDR3 DNA sequence: TGCGCCAGCAGCTTGTACGGGACAGGGGTACACGAGCAGTACTTC. It is translated as CASSLYGTGVHEQYF.

The chain recombines TRBV7-2 with TRBJ2-2; 11 nucleotides line up with TRBD2. CDR1 is SGHTA and CDR2 is FQGNSA in the germline V gene. This CDR3 is 18 amino acids long. The ends lost 4 bases at V and 4 bases at J; junction bases unmatched: 11. The CDR3 DNA reads as TGTGCCAGCAGCTCCCAACTCCTAGCGGGAGGACTCACCGGGGAGCTGTTTTTT. Translation gives CASSSQLLAGGLTGELFF.

The chain combines TRBV13 with TRBJ2-1, with 8 bases identical to TRBD1. V was pared by 5 bases and J by 7 bases, with 13 bases of the junction left unmatched. Germline lookup yields CDR1 PRHDT and CDR2 FYEKMQ (reference sequence). This CDR3 has 16 amino acids. Written as DNA, the CDR3 is TGTGCCAGCAGCAAAAGGACAGGGAAGATAATTAATGAGCAGTTCTTC. Residues: CASSKRTGKIINEQFF.

The rearrangement uses TRBV12-3 or TRBV12-4 and TRBJ2-1; no definite D call. The CDR3 sequence is 11 residues long. Trimming left V 5 bases short and J 9 bases short, with 8 bases between. CDR3 residues: CASSPSVEQFF. The CDR3 nucleotides read TGTGCCAGCAGTCCATCAGTTGAGCAGTTCTTC.

V usage is TRBV4-2 and J usage is TRBJ2-1, with a possible D match to TRBD1 (5 bases). This CDR3 contains 13 residues. Germline V gene sequence: CDR1 LGHNA, CDR2 YNFKEQ. With 2 bases removed from V and 10 bases from J, the gap between germline ends came to 12 bases. CDR3 nucleotides: TGTGCCAGCAGCCAATCTCCCGCAGGGGAGCAGTTCTTC. This translates into CASSQSPAGEQFF.

The CDR3 is CASSISGTVASGTDTQYF. For the CDR3, the DNA is TGTGCCAGCAGCATCTCCGGGACTGTTGCCTCTGGCACAGATACGCAGTATTTT. The chain joins TRBV7-9 to TRBJ2-3, with D maybe TRBD2 (6 bases). CDR1 and CDR2 (germline): SEHNR, FQNEAQ (reference sequence). This CDR3 has 18 amino acids. The V gene lost 5 bases and the J gene lost 1 base, with 22 bases spanning the gap.

This clone was recorded only once. This chain links TRBV10-3 with TRBJ1-3; tentatively, D is TRBD1 (6 bases). Trimming removed 5 bases at V and 1 base at J, with 6 bases between. CDR1 ENHRY and CDR2 SYGVKD come from the germline V gene. The CDR3 runs to 13 residues. The chain's CDR3 is CAISTGSGNTIYF. As DNA, the CDR3 is TGTGCCATCAGTACAGGGTCTGGAAACACCATATATTTT.